Described below is a single T cell receptor (beta chain) sequence and its context. Its specificity is not known. This entry comes from a study of T cells in tumors after PD-1 blockade. Study-level background: Either cemiplimab 350 mg every 2 weeks or pembrolizumab 200 mg every 3 weeks was given.

Sequencing used immunoSEQ multiplex PCR; TCRdb keeps in-frame clones, though not all of them. The repertoire includes approximately 60,000 clones, roughly 77% of them detected once, and around 15% sits in the top ten. Study-wide points: Around 37% of tumor TCR clonotypes were also found in blood.

The sequencing used PBMCs, collected before anti-PD-1 treatment. The origin of this receptor is a human donor with basal cell carcinoma.

The chain's CDR3 is CASGTSGGTSYNEQFF. The CDR3 DNA follows: TGTGCCAGCGGGACTAGCGGGGGGACCTCCTACAATGAGCAGTTCTTC. The V call is TRBV5-4, the J call TRBJ2-1; 15 nucleotides align to TRBD2. From germline, CDR1 is SGHNT and CDR2 YYREEE (reference sequence). V was clipped by 7 bases and J by 0 bases; unmatched bases: 2. CDR3 size: 16 residues. The variable domain in full, with the rest retrieved from reference TRBV5-4 and TRBJ2-1, is ETGVTQSPTHLIKTRGQQVTLRCSSQSGHNTVSWYQQALGQGPQFIFQYYREEENGRGNFPPRFSGLQFPNYSSELNVNALELDDSALYLCASGTSGGTSYNEQFFGPGTRLTVL.